These T cell receptor beta chains were read from a single sample in a study of T-cell memory formation after mild COVID-19. TCRdb fed the 5' RACE reads into MiXCR, producing one record per CDR3 protein. The table shows around 340,000 distinct CDR3 sequences, with over 20% occurring only once. The sample consisted of PBMCs or a T cell subset sorted from them (not recorded which). All receptors come from an adult woman who had mild COVID-19 (a few samples of this study predate the infection). Cell type and time point are not known. Both conserved end residues are part of each CDR3. The D gene is left open where the match is weak. Clone size is given for some rows only: seen once, a few or many times, or a class if the clone is expanded.

>TRBJ1-1|few|NA|TRBV29-1|13
TGCAGCGTTGATTCTGCGGCCAGCACTGAAGCTTTCTTT
CSVDSAASTEAFF
>TRBJ2-3|NA|NA|TRBV6-2/TRBV6-3|17
TGTGCCAGCAGTTACTCGAAGATCTCGGTTTCCGCAGATACGCAGTATTTT
CASSYSKISVSADTQYF
>TRBJ2-1|NA|TRBD1|TRBV7-8|16
TGTGCCAGCAGCCGCACCGGGACAGGGGTCTACAATGAGCAGTTCTTC
CASSRTGTGVYNEQFF
>TRBJ2-5|NA|TRBD2|TRBV7-7|16
TGTGCCAGCAGCTTAGATAGCGGGAGGGGAGATGAGACCCAGTACTTC
CASSLDSGRGDETQYF
>TRBJ2-1|NA|TRBD1|TRBV5-1|14
TGCGCCACCTCGGGACAGGGGGCGGAGGTTGAGCAGTTCTTC
CATSGQGAEVEQFF
>TRBJ2-1|NA|TRBD2|TRBV19|17
TGTGCCAGTAGTCTTGCCCGACTAGCGGGATTCAGCGATGAGCAGTTCTTC
CASSLARLAGFSDEQFF
>TRBJ2-3|few|NA|TRBV2|13
TGTGCCAGCAGTGAACAGGGCACAGATACGCAGTATTTT
CASSEQGTDTQYF
>TRBJ2-5|few|TRBD2|TRBV10-3|13
TGTGCCATCAGTTGGGGGGGGAAAGAGACCCAGTACTTC
CAISWGGKETQYF
>TRBJ1-5|NA|NA|TRBV12-3/TRBV12-4|14
TGTGCCAGCAGTAAAGAGGCGGGGGGTCAGCCCCAGCATTTT
CASSKEAGGQPQHF
>TRBJ2-7|NA|NA|TRBV27|12
TGTGCCAGCAGTGGGGACTTCTACGAGCAGTACTTC
CASSGDFYEQYF
>TRBJ2-2|few|NA|TRBV5-1|15
TGCGCCAGCAGCGAGGGACACGGACCCACCGGGGAGCTGTTTTTT
CASSEGHGPTGELFF
>TRBJ2-1|NA|TRBD1|TRBV7-8|13
TGTGCCAGCACTATGGGACAGGGGAATGAGCAGTTCTTC
CASTMGQGNEQFF
>TRBJ1-2|NA|NA|TRBV20-1|12
TGCAGTGCTAGATCATCTGACTATGGCTACACCTTC
CSARSSDYGYTF
>TRBJ2-1|many|TRBD2|TRBV7-9|15
TGTGCCAGCAGACCTAGCGGGAGGTCCTACAATGAGCAGTTCTTC
CASRPSGRSYNEQFF
>TRBJ2-2|few|NA|TRBV6-1|11
TGTGCCAGCAAAAGGACCGGGGAGCTGTTTTTT
CASKRTGELFF
>TRBJ1-1|few|NA|TRBV5-1|14
TGCGCCAGCAGCTTGGTGTCGGGGGACACTGAAGCTTTCTTT
CASSLVSGDTEAFF
>TRBJ2-7|NA|TRBD1|TRBV6-5|16
TGTGCCAGCGCGCCGGGAACCCCGGGACAGGGTAGGGAGCAGTACTTC
CASAPGTPGQGREQYF
>TRBJ1-1|NA|NA|TRBV15|12
TGTGCCACCAGCCACGCGGGCCATGAAGCTTTCTTT
CATSHAGHEAFF
>TRBJ2-7|NA|NA|TRBV5-1|14
TGCGCCAGCAGCTTGGAGGGGGAGGTTTACGAGCAGTACTTC
CASSLEGEVYEQYF
>TRBJ1-2|NA|NA|TRBV11-3|13
TGTGCCAGCAGCTTGGGCACTTTCTATGGCTACACCTTC
CASSLGTFYGYTF
>TRBJ1-1|NA|TRBD1|TRBV5-1|16
TGCGCCAGCAGTTCCGGGACAGGGGGCGGAGGTACTGAAGCTTTCTTT
CASSSGTGGGGTEAFF
>TRBJ2-5|NA|TRBD1|TRBV2|14
TGTGCCAGCAATAGGATGGGACAGCAAGGGGCCCAGTACTTC
CASNRMGQQGAQYF
>TRBJ2-7|many|TRBD1|TRBV29-1|15
TGCAGCGTTTCCGGGACAGGGGGGTTATTCGGCGAGCAGTACTTC
CSVSGTGGLFGEQYF
>TRBJ2-3|few|TRBD1|TRBV5-1|15
TGCGCCAGCCGCAGGGGGACAGGGGGCTCGAATACGCAGTATTTT
CASRRGTGGSNTQYF
>TRBJ2-5|few|TRBD1|TRBV11-1|16
TGTGCCAGCAGCTTAGGAGTTTGGACAGGACAAGAGACCCAGTACTTC
CASSLGVWTGQETQYF
>TRBJ1-1|NA|NA|TRBV11-1|15
TGTGCCAGCAGCTTCGGGTGGGCTGGGAGATTCGAAGCTTTCTTT
CASSFGWAGRFEAFF
>TRBJ1-1|NA|NA|TRBV12-3/TRBV12-4|14
TGTGCCAGCAGTTTAAGAGGGGATAACACTGAAGCTTTCTTT
CASSLRGDNTEAFF
>TRBJ2-2|NA|TRBD1|TRBV5-4|16
TGTGCCAGCAGCTTGGAAACAGGGGGCCACACCGGGGAGCTGTTTTTT
CASSLETGGHTGELFF
>TRBJ2-2|NA|NA|TRBV12-3/TRBV12-4|17
TGTGCCAGCAGTTTCTCGTTGCGGGCGGCCAACACCGGGGAGCTGTTTTTT
CASSFSLRAANTGELFF
>TRBJ2-2|NA|NA|TRBV12-3/TRBV12-4|14
TGTGCCAGCACTGCACAGGGGAACACCGGGGAGCTGTTTTTT
CASTAQGNTGELFF
>TRBJ1-2|NA|NA|TRBV24-1|14
TGTGCCACCAGTGATTCAACGGGAAACTATGGCTACACCTTC
CATSDSTGNYGYTF
>TRBJ1-1|NA|NA|TRBV19|14
TGTGCCAGTAGTATCCAATCCGTGAACACTGAAGCTTTCTTT
CASSIQSVNTEAFF
>TRBJ2-1|NA|NA|TRBV15|17
TGTGCCACCAGCAGAGATCTGGGGGGGGCCGCCTACAATGAGCAGTTCTTC
CATSRDLGGAAYNEQFF
>TRBJ2-5|few|NA|TRBV29-1|16
TGCAGCGTTGCTTTCTGGGACCTTCAGACCTCAGAGACCCAGTACTTC
CSVAFWDLQTSETQYF
>TRBJ1-5|many|NA|TRBV20-1|16
TGCAGTGCTAGAGGTTCCTCTACCACAGGGAATCAGCCCCAGCATTTT
CSARGSSTTGNQPQHF
>TRBJ2-1|NA|NA|TRBV7-9|13
TGTGCCAGCGTTCCAAGGGATTCGAATGAGCAGTTCTTC
CASVPRDSNEQFF
>TRBJ2-6|few|NA|TRBV7-2|17
TGTGCCAGCAGCTTAGGGAGGGGATCAGCTGGGGCCAACGTCCTGACTTTC
CASSLGRGSAGANVLTF
>TRBJ2-1|NA|TRBD2|TRBV7-9|18
TGTGCCAGCAGCTTCCCCAGACCGGGACTAGCGGCCTACAATGAGCAGTTCTTC
CASSFPRPGLAAYNEQFF
>TRBJ2-5|NA|NA|TRBV4-3|17
TGCGCCAGCAGCCAAGATTATAGGCTAGAGGGGCAAGAGACCCAGTACTTC
CASSQDYRLEGQETQYF
>TRBJ1-1|NA|NA|TRBV6-1|12
TGTGCCAGCAGCCCTCGGGGGTCGGAAGCTTTCTTT
CASSPRGSEAFF
>TRBJ2-7|few|TRBD2|TRBV9|15
TGTGCCAGCAGCTCAAGACCGGGACTAGCTTACGAGCAGTACTTC
CASSSRPGLAYEQYF
>TRBJ2-1|NA|TRBD2|TRBV7-2|14
TGTGCCAGCAGTCTAGCGGGAGGGAGCAATGAGCAGTTCTTC
CASSLAGGSNEQFF
>TRBJ2-1|NA|NA|TRBV27|15
TGTGCCAGCAGTTACCGGTACGGGAGGGGGCGGGAGCAGTTCTTC
CASSYRYGRGREQFF
>TRBJ1-6|NA|NA|TRBV12-3/TRBV12-4|14
TGTGCCAGCAGTTTAGGCAGGGGTAATTCACCCCTCCACTTT
CASSLGRGNSPLHF
>TRBJ1-5|NA|NA|TRBV27|13
TGTGCCAGCAGATTGACAGTATATCAGCCCCAGCATTTT
CASRLTVYQPQHF
>TRBJ2-1|NA|NA|TRBV2|11
TGTGCCAGCAGTGTTGGGGTTGAGCAGTTCTTC
CASSVGVEQFF
>TRBJ2-1|few|TRBD1|TRBV18|19
TGTGCCAGCTCAACTTATTCCAGAGATGGGACAGGCTCCTACAATGAGCAGTTCTTC
CASSTYSRDGTGSYNEQFF
>TRBJ1-1|few|NA|TRBV19|15
TGTGCCAGTAGCTCCGGAAGGGTGCGGAACACTGAAGCTTTCTTT
CASSSGRVRNTEAFF
>TRBJ2-7|NA|NA|TRBV5-1|14
TGCGCCAGCAGCTATCAACCGGGGGCCTACGAGCAGTACTTC
CASSYQPGAYEQYF
>TRBJ2-7|few|NA|TRBV5-4|13
TGTGCCAGCAGCGCGTCGATGTCAGCGGGGCAGTACTTC
CASSASMSAGQYF
>TRBJ2-3|NA|NA|TRBV6-5|10
TGTGCCAGCACCGGGGAGCAGCAGTATTTT
CASTGEQQYF
>TRBJ2-1|few|TRBD1|TRBV5-5|17
TGTGCCAGCAGCTTAAACCCCGGGACAGGGCCTTGGGATGAGCAGTTCTTC
CASSLNPGTGPWDEQFF
>TRBJ2-7|NA|NA|TRBV7-2|16
TGTGCCAGCAGCCCTGCCTGGGCGAAGAACTCCTACGAGCAGTACTTC
CASSPAWAKNSYEQYF
>TRBJ1-5|NA|TRBD1|TRBV20-1|15
TGCAGTGCGACCGCCCTCGGGACAGGTCATCAGCCCCAGCATTTT
CSATALGTGHQPQHF
>TRBJ2-5|many|TRBD2|TRBV3-1|15
TGTGCCAGCAGCCCAACCCGGGGGGGCCGGGAGACCCAGTACTTC
CASSPTRGGRETQYF
>TRBJ2-3|many|TRBD2|TRBV24-1|16
TGTGCCACCAGTTCCCCACTAGCGGGAGAATTAGATACGCAGTATTTT
CATSSPLAGELDTQYF
>TRBJ1-2|NA|NA|TRBV12-3/TRBV12-4|12
TGTGCCAGCAGTTTCGGGGGAGGCGGCTACACCTTC
CASSFGGGGYTF
>TRBJ1-5|few|NA|TRBV2|15
TGTGCCAGCAGTGAATGGCGGGTAAGCAGTAAGCCCCAGCATTTT
CASSEWRVSSKPQHF
>TRBJ1-3|many|NA|TRBV6-6|16
TGTGCCAGCAGTTACGGAAGGAGCAGCTCTGGAAACACCATATATTTT
CASSYGRSSSGNTIYF
>TRBJ1-5|many|NA|TRBV12-5|10
TGTGCTCCAGCGGGGTGGACCCAGCATTTT
CAPAGWTQHF